Listed here are 22 T cell receptor beta chains from one sample, sequenced in a study of T cells expressing NK-cell markers. TCRdb reprocessed the 5' RACE reads and reports one entry per CDR3 protein, with no DNA. The listing contains about 460,000 distinct CDR3 sequences. The specimen sequenced was blood T cells: a sorted CD56 or NKG2C T cell subset, CD4+ or CD8+ T cells, or bulk PBMC T cells (not recorded which). Receptor source: a woman in her fifties or sixties in good health.

The V gene is TRBV29-1, the J gene TRBJ2-5; TCRdb's D gene call, TRBD2, goes unchecked for lack of DNA. Per the germline V gene, CDR1 is SQVTM and CDR2 is ANQGSEA. The CDR3 extends over 12 amino acids. This CDR3 reads CSARRSQETQYF.

The chain recombines TRBV7-9 with TRBJ2-7; the TCRdb D gene call, TRBD2, has no DNA to confirm it. Germline V gene sequence: CDR1 SEHNR, CDR2 FQNEAQ (reference sequence). The CDR3 extends over 14 amino acids. CDR3 residues: CASGLGLAVYEQYF.

The V and J genes are TRBV5-1 and TRBJ2-5; TCRdb names TRBD2, which stays unverified in the absence of DNA. There are 17 residues in the CDR3. CDR1 SGHRS and CDR2 YFSETQ come from the germline V gene. Here the CDR3 reads CASSLWTSGFLQETQYF.

This chain uses TRBV6-6 with TRBJ2-1. The CDR3 totals 13 residues. Germline CDR1 is MNHNY and CDR2 is SVGAGI (reference sequence). CDR3 loop: CASSPRVIDEQFF.

The chain uses TRBV12-3 or TRBV12-4 and TRBJ2-3. This CDR3 region has 15 residues. The CDR3 sequence: CASSPSEGWGDTQYF.

The V call is TRBV5-4, the J call TRBJ1-2. The CDR3 loop spans 13 amino acids. Germline CDR1 is SGHNT and CDR2 is YYREEE (reference sequence). CDR3 sequence reads: CASSLSRAGGYTF.

This sequence joins TRBV5-1 and TRBJ2-3. The CDR3 covers 15 residues. Germline assignment: CDR1 SGHRS and CDR2 YFSETQ. CDR3 residues: CASSQEWVGTDTQYF.

The chain combines TRBV20-1 with TRBJ2-3; absent DNA, TCRdb's TRBD2 call cannot be checked. Germline loops: CDR1 DFQATT, CDR2 SNEGSKA (reference sequence). The CDR3 has 16 amino acids. The CDR3 loop reads CSARAQLAGAADTQYF.

V and J are TRBV19 and TRBJ2-5; the TCRdb call, TRBD1, lacks DNA for checking. Germline CDR1 is LNHDA and CDR2 is SQIVND (reference sequence). The CDR3 contains 15 residues. The CDR3 loop reads CASSIWQGARETQYF.

The gene calls are TRBV4-1 and TRBJ1-2; the TRBD1 assignment by TCRdb is unverifiable without DNA. CDR1 is MGHRA and CDR2 is YSYEKL in the germline V gene. This CDR3 has 18 amino acids. This CDR3 reads CASSQFRRGEGVSYGYTF.

This sequence joins TRBV18 and TRBJ2-7; the D call from TCRdb, TRBD1, cannot be confirmed without DNA. This CDR3 has 13 residues. Germline V CDR1 and CDR2: KGHSH, LQKENI. The CDR3 protein is CASSPDMNYEQYF.

The gene calls are TRBV20-1 and TRBJ1-6. The CDR3 totals 14 residues. Germline CDR1 DFQATT, CDR2 SNEGSKA (reference sequence). CDR3 region: CSARASTMGSPLHF.

V is TRBV5-1 and J is TRBJ2-5; TCRdb gives TRBD2 as the D gene, but with no DNA this cannot be confirmed. The CDR3 runs to 14 residues. Germline V CDR1 and CDR2: SGHRS, YFSETQ. CDR3 protein: CASSLGDSGETQYF.

The chain is built from TRBV29-1 and TRBJ2-1; TCRdb's D call of TRBD2 is untestable without DNA. The CDR3 length is 15 residues. Germline V gene data show CDR1 as SQVTM and CDR2 as ANQGSEA. CDR3 sequence reads: CSVHSGRGAYNEQFF.

This sequence joins TRBV20-1 and TRBJ1-1; as DNA is missing, the TRBD1 call by TCRdb cannot be tested. From germline, CDR1 is DFQATT and CDR2 SNEGSKA (reference sequence). This CDR3 is built from 15 residues. The CDR3 is CSARDPGGRVTEAFF.

The rearrangement links TRBV15 to TRBJ2-3; lacking DNA, the TRBD2 call made by TCRdb goes unchecked. The CDR3 length is 15 residues. Germline loops: CDR1 LNHNV, CDR2 YYDKDF (reference sequence). The CDR3 sequence: CATSREEGGTDTQYF.

This sequence joins TRBV11-2 and TRBJ1-1. The CDR3 sequence is 11 residues long. Germline lookup yields CDR1 SGHAT and CDR2 FQNNGV. The CDR3 here is CASSLGIRAFF.

V usage is TRBV10-3 and J usage is TRBJ2-7. The length of the CDR3 is 12 residues. The germline gives CDR1 ENHRY, CDR2 SYGVKD. The CDR3 sequence: CAISPHSYEQYF.

The rearrangement joins TRBV14 to TRBJ2-1. The CDR3 contains 15 residues. Germline lookup yields CDR1 SGHDN and CDR2 FVKESK. The chain's CDR3 is CASSQELASGNEQFF.

V usage is TRBV10-2 and J usage is TRBJ2-3; there is no DNA to check the TCRdb D call of TRBD1. The germline CDR1 and CDR2 sequences are WSHSY and SAAADI. CDR3 length equals 15 residues. This CDR3 is CASKIQGVDTDTQYF.

The rearrangement uses TRBV11-1 and TRBJ2-3; the D gene TCRdb calls, TRBD2, cannot be checked with no DNA. Germline V gives CDR1 SGHAT, CDR2 FQDESV (reference sequence). The CDR3 sequence is 19 residues long. This CDR3 reads CASSPRGRWTSGTTDTQYF.

This chain links TRBV10-3 with TRBJ1-6; TCRdb reports TRBD1, a call that lacks DNA to check it against. Looked up from germline, CDR1 is ENHRY and CDR2 is SYGVKD. The CDR3 is made up of 16 amino acids. CDR3 protein: CAISESDRGVNSPLHF.